Each of the 14 T cell receptor beta chains below was sequenced from the same sample in a study of T cell clonotyping in hematopoietic cell transplantation. The table came from immunoSEQ multiplex PCR; TCRdb's copy has only in-frame clones and leaves some out. Of 5,500 to 8,500 clones listed, less than 40% are singletons. Here the sequenced sample was peripheral blood mononuclear cells, taken 30 days after allogeneic stem cell transplant. The receptors here all came from a female patient in her 60s who had an allogeneic stem cell transplant, so the T cells may come from the graft donor. Some clones in this sample may be carry-over from other donors' samples.

This clone turned up a few times. The rearrangement uses TRBV29-1 and TRBJ1-3, with D maybe TRBD1 (6 bases). The CDR3 has 12 residues. V was trimmed by 4 bases and J by 8 bases, leaving 12 bases between them. From germline, CDR1 is SQVTM and CDR2 ANQGSEA. CDR3 in amino acids: CSVAAGADTIYF. Written as DNA, the CDR3 is TGCAGCGTTGCGGCGGGGGCGGACACCATATATTTT.

V gene TRBV6-6 combines with J gene TRBJ1-1; 9 nucleotides align to TRBD1. This CDR3 is 14 amino acids long. CDR1 and CDR2 (germline): MNHNY, SVGAGI (reference sequence). Trimming at V came to 5 bases and at J to 6 bases, leaving 7 bases not matched to a gene. For the CDR3, the DNA is TGTGCCAGCAGTACAGGGGGCGGTAGGGCTGAAGCTTTCTTT. Translated: CASSTGGGRAEAFF.

The chain recombines TRBV4-1 with TRBJ1-2; D is unclear. The V and J ends lost 0 bases and 4 bases respectively, with 12 bases between them. Germline CDR1 reads MGHRA; CDR2 reads YSYEKL. This CDR3 has 15 amino acids. The CDR3 region has the DNA TGCGCCAGCAGCCAAGATTGGGCAGGCGGCTATGGCTACACCTTC. Its translation: CASSQDWAGGYGYTF.

There are a few counts of this clone. This CDR3 reads CASSEGTGEDGEAFF. The CDR3 nucleotides read TGTGCCAGCAGCGAAGGAACCGGGGAGGATGGTGAAGCTTTCTTT. This sequence joins TRBV4-2 and TRBJ1-1, with no clear D. The V and J ends lost 5 bases and 7 bases respectively, with 20 bases between them. The V gene's germline CDR1 is LGHNA and CDR2 YNFKEQ. This CDR3 has 15 residues.

The gene calls are TRBV6-5 and TRBJ2-3; possibly TRBD1 for D (6 bases). V was shortened by 5 bases and J by 5 bases, with 8 bases between the two germline ends. Germline V gene sequence: CDR1 MNHEY, CDR2 SVGAGI. The CDR3 spans 12 residues. The CDR3: CASSPGEDTQYF. For the CDR3, the DNA is TGTGCCAGCAGTCCAGGGGAAGATACGCAGTATTTT.

CDR3 coding DNA: TGTGCCAGCAGCCGCGGGGACAGAAGAGAAAAACTGTTTTTT. Protein: CASSRGDRREKLFF. This chain joins TRBV9 and TRBJ1-4; 7 positions match TRBD1. Germline values: CDR1 SGDLS, CDR2 YYNGEE. V shed 4 bases and J 8 bases; nucleotides not matched to a gene: 8. The CDR3 consists of 14 residues.

To note about this clone: The germline gene is not matched at one end of the junction; a read error may be the cause. The chain couples TRBV29-1 to TRBJ1-1, with TRBD1 matching over 7 bases. CDR1 and CDR2 (germline): SQVTM, ANQGSEA. This CDR3 region has 9 residues. In nucleotides, the CDR3 is TGCAGCGATTCCGGGGACAGAGGATTT. Its protein product is CSDSGDRGF.

This rearrangement joins TRBV7-2 to TRBJ1-2, with D tentatively TRBD1 (5 bases). Trimming took off 0 bases at V and 6 bases at J, with 8 bases between the two ends. Germline V gene lookup returns CDR1 SGHTA and CDR2 FQGNSA. The CDR3 spans 13 residues. The CDR3, as DNA: TGTGCCAGCAGCTTAGCGGGGCGCGATGGCTACACCTTC. Its translation: CASSLAGRDGYTF.

This clone was observed a handful of times. The rearrangement uses TRBV10-3 and TRBJ1-5, with 12 positions matching TRBD1. The CDR3 runs to 14 residues. Germline V CDR1 and CDR2: ENHRY, SYGVKD. Trimming took 8 bases from V and 7 from J; bases not matched to a gene: 6. CDR3 DNA sequence: TGTGCCATCGGCGGGACAGGGGGCGAACAGCCCCAGCATTTT. Residues: CAIGGTGGEQPQHF.

The chain couples TRBV30 to TRBJ1-6, with D maybe TRBD1 (5 bases). V shed 4 bases and J shed 11 bases, with 9 bases lying between them. Germline V gives CDR1 GTSNPN, CDR2 SVGIG (reference sequence). This CDR3 spans 11 amino acids. DNA of the CDR3: TGTGCCTGGAAAGCGGGGGCACCCCTCCACTTT. Translated: CAWKAGAPLHF. Full variable domain (missing parts from reference TRBV30 and TRBJ1-6): SQTIHQWPATLVQPVGSPLSLECTVEGTSNPNLYWYRQAAGRGLQLLFYSVGIGQISSEVPQNLSASRPQDRQFILSSKKLLLSDSGFYLCAWKAGAPLHFGNGTRLTVT.

The sample holds a few counts of this clone. The chain couples TRBV19 to TRBJ1-5; D not certain. Germline lookup yields CDR1 LNHDA and CDR2 SQIVND (reference sequence). V was shortened by 7 bases and J by 0 bases, with 13 bases between the two germline ends. The CDR3 is 15 residues long. The CDR3 DNA reads TGTGCCAGTAAGGGCCAGCCATATAGCAATCAGCCCCAGCATTTT. Translation gives CASKGQPYSNQPQHF.

The J gene is TRBJ2-7, the V gene TRBV27; 7 bases line up with TRBD2. Germline V gives CDR1 MNHEY, CDR2 SMNVEV (reference sequence). This CDR3 region has 14 residues. V shed 6 bases and J 1 base; nucleotides not matched to a gene: 6. CDR3 sequence: CASSHTSASYEQYF. The CDR3 DNA follows: TGTGCCAGCAGCCATACTAGCGCTTCCTACGAGCAGTACTTC.

The V call is TRBV30, the J call TRBJ2-7; tentative D call: TRBD2 (6 bases). The CDR3 totals 14 residues. The germline V and J ends were trimmed by 4 bases and 0 bases, with 13 bases remaining between them. CDR1 and CDR2 (germline): GTSNPN, SVGIG (reference sequence). CDR3 amino acids: CAWTGVASSYEQYF. CDR3 bases: TGTGCCTGGACGGGAGTAGCAAGCTCCTACGAGCAGTACTTC. Full variable domain (remainder filled in from reference TRBV30 and TRBJ2-7): SQTIHQWPATLVQPVGSPLSLECTVEGTSNPNLYWYRQAAGRGLQLLFYSVGIGQISSEVPQNLSASRPQDRQFILSSKKLLLSDSGFYLCAWTGVASSYEQYFGPGTRLTVT.

The gene calls are TRBV4-3 and TRBJ1-2, with D unresolved. Deletions cut 4 bases from V and 1 base from J, with 10 bases between. CDR1 and CDR2 from the germline V gene are LGHNA and YSLEER. The CDR3 runs 14 residues. The CDR3 DNA sequence: TGCGCCAGCAGCCCCATTGCAGTTAACTATGGCTACACCTTC. Encoded protein: CASSPIAVNYGYTF.